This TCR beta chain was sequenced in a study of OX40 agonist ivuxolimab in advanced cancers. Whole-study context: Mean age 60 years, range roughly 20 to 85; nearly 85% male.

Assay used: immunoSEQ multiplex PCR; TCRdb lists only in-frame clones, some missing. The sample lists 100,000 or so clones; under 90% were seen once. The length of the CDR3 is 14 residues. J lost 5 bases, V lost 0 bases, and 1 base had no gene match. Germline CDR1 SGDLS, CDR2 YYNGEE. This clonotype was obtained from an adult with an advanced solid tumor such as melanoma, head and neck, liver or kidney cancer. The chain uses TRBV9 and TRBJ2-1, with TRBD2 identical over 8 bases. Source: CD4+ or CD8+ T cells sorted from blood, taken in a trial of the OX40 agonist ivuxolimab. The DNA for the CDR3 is TGTGCCAGCAGCGTAGGGACTAGCAACAATGAGCAGTTCTTC. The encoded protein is CASSVGTSNNEQFF.